The text below deals with one TCR beta chain. Under the authors' procedure: Estimation of nucleated cell counts relied on the amplification of reference gene primers. Measured with immunoSEQ multiplex PCR; TCRdb has only the in-frame clones, and not every one. V and J calls and clone size are as listed in that table; D and trimming were resolved from the DNA. This sample has approximately 300,000 clones, with just under 90% found just once. These data originate in a study of blood T cell repertoires in COVID-19. Study information: Some COVID-19 samples were acute and others convalescent; all came from the United States, Italy and Spain. Sources were T cells, B-cell-depleted T cells, or PBMCs; the material itself was cDNA or gDNA.

Enrolled during active infection, Seattle patients were then followed longitudinally. Sequenced material: peripheral blood. The receptor comes from a woman in her twenties or thirties with COVID-19, enrolled during active disease.

CDR3 bases: TGTGCCAGCAGTGAACCCGGCAGGGAACATGAGCAGTTCTTC. Translated: CASSEPGREHEQFF. The rearrangement uses TRBV6-1 and TRBJ2-1, with TRBD1 as a possible D gene (5 bases). Germline V gene lookup returns CDR1 MNHNS and CDR2 SASEGT. V was shortened by 2 bases and J by 8 bases, with 13 bases between the two germline ends. The CDR3 is 14 residues long.